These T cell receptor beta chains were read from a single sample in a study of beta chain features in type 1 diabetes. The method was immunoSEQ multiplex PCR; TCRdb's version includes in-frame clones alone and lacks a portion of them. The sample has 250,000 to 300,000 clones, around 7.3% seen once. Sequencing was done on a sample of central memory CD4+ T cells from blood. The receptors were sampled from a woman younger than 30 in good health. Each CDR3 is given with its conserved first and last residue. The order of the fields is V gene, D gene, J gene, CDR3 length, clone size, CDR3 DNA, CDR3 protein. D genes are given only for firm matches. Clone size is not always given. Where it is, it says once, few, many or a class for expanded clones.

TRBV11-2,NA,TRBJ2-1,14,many,TGTGCCAGCAGCCCAGAGCGCGTATTCAATGAGCAGTTCTTC,CASSPERVFNEQFF
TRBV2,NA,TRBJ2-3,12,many,TGTGCCAGCAGGACGGGCGCAGATACGCAGTATTTT,CASRTGADTQYF
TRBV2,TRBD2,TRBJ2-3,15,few,TGTGCCAGCAGTTACAAGCGGGGCGGCACAGATACGCAGTATTTT,CASSYKRGGTDTQYF
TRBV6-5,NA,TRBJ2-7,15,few,TGTGCCAGCAGTCGACAGGTGCCCCTAACCTACGAGCAGTACTTC,CASSRQVPLTYEQYF
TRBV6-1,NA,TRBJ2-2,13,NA,TGTGCCAGCAGTGACCGGAACACCGGGGAGCTGTTTTTT,CASSDRNTGELFF
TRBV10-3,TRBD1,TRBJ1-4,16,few,TGTGCCATCAGTGACCGCGTCGACAGGGTTAATGAAAAACTGTTTTTT,CAISDRVDRVNEKLFF
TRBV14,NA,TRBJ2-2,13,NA,TGTGCCAGCAGCCAACAGAACACCGGGGAGCTGTTTTTT,CASSQQNTGELFF
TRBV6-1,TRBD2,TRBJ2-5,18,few,TGTGCCAGCAGTGTATTGTTTCTCCTGGCGGGAGCCCCAGAGACCCAGTACTTC,CASSVLFLLAGAPETQYF
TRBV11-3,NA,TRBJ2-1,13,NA,TGTGCCAGCAGCTTGGAAGGGGGGGATGAGCAGTTCTTC,CASSLEGGDEQFF
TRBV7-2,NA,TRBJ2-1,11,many,TGTGCCAGCAGCTTTTACAATGAGCAGTTCTTC,CASSFYNEQFF
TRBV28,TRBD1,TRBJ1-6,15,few,TGTGCCAGCAGTCCCGCGGGACAGGGCAATTCACCCCTCCACTTT,CASSPAGQGNSPLHF
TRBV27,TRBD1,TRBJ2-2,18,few,TGTGCCAGCCGCTTCCACGGACAGGGCGATACGAACACCGGGGAGCTGTTTTTT,CASRFHGQGDTNTGELFF
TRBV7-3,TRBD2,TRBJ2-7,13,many,TGTGCCAGCAGCTGGGGACTAGGAGGCGAGCAGTACTTC,CASSWGLGGEQYF
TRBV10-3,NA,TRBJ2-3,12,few,TGTGCCAGCACCTCCGTTTCGGATACGCAGTATTTT,CASTSVSDTQYF
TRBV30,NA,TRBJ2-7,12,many,TGTGCCCTTACGGAGGGTCTCAGCGAGCAGTACTTC,CALTEGLSEQYF
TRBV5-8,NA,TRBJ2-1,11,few,TGTGCCAGCAGCTTGTCCAATGAGCAGTTCTTC,CASSLSNEQFF
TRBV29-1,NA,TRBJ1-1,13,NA,TGCAGCGTTACGGACAGTATGAACACTGAAGCTTTCTTT,CSVTDSMNTEAFF
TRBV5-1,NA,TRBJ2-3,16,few,TGCGCCAGCAGCTTGGGATCCCAGCTGAGCACAGATACGCAGTATTTT,CASSLGSQLSTDTQYF
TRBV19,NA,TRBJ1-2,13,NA,TGTGCCAGTAGTTTGGGGTTCGGCTATGGCTACACCTTC,CASSLGFGYGYTF
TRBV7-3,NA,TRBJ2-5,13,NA,TGTGCCAGCAGCCGAGACCGGGGAGAGACCCAGTACTTC,CASSRDRGETQYF
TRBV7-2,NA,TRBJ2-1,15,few,TGTGCCAGCAGCAAGCAAACTAGTAAATCCAATGAGCAGTTCTTC,CASSKQTSKSNEQFF
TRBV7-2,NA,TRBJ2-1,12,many,TGTGCCAGCAGCTTAGCGAGAGGTGAGCAGTTCTTC,CASSLARGEQFF
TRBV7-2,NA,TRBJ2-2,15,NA,TGTGCCAGCAGCCAGTGGGGGGCGAACACCGGGGAGCTGTTTTTT,CASSQWGANTGELFF
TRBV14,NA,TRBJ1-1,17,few,TGTGCCAGCAGCCAAGGAGGCCTAGGGCCCCAGGACACTGAAGCTTTCTTT,CASSQGGLGPQDTEAFF
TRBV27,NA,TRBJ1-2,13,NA,TGTGCCAGCAGGTCGTGGCAGACTAGTGGCTACACCTTC,CASRSWQTSGYTF
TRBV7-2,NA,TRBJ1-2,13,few,TGTGCCAGCAGCTACGACCAGAACTATGGCTACACCTTC,CASSYDQNYGYTF
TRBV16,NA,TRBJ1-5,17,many,TGTGCCAGCAGCCAATCTTGGGGCGGAAATAGCAATCAGCCCCAGCATTTT,CASSQSWGGNSNQPQHF
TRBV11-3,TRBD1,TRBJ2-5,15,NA,TGTGCCAGCAGCATTGACAGGGAAGAGTCGCGGACCCAGTACTTC,CASSIDREESRTQYF
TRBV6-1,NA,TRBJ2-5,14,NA,TGTGCCAGCCGGCGGATCTGGGGCCAAGAGACCCAGTACTTC,CASRRIWGQETQYF
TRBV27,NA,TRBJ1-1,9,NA,TGTGCCAGCAGTTTTGACGCTTTCTTT,CASSFDAFF
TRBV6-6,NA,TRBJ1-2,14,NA,TGTGCCAGCACTCTCCAAATGGGGAGGCGTGGCTACACCTTC,CASTLQMGRRGYTF
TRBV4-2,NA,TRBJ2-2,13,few,TGTGCCAGCAGCCCCCGGGGCACCGGGGAGCTGTTTTTT,CASSPRGTGELFF
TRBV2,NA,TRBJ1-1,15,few,TGTGCCAGCAGTGATGCGGGCATAACGGGGAAAGAAGCTTTCTTT,CASSDAGITGKEAFF
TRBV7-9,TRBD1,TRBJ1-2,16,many,TGTGCCAGCAGGGTGACAGGGACTCCGCTTTATCATGGCTACACCTTC,CASRVTGTPLYHGYTF
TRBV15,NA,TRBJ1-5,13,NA,TGTGCCACCAGCAGCGGAAACAATCAGCCCCAGCATTTT,CATSSGNNQPQHF
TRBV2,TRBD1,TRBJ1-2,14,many,TGTGCCAGCAGTCTACAGGGGACTAACTATGGCTACACCTTC,CASSLQGTNYGYTF
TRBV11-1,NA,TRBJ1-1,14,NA,TGTGCCAGCAGCCCCCGTCTTGCGACAGTAGAAGCTTTCTTT,CASSPRLATVEAFF
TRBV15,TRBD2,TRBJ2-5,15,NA,TGTGCCACCAGCAGAGCGCTAGCGGGAGTTGAGACCCAGTACTTC,CATSRALAGVETQYF
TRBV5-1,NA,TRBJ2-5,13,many,TGCGCCAGCAGCCCCCCCTCGGGGGAGACCCAGTACTTC,CASSPPSGETQYF
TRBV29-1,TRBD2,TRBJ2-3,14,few,TGCAGCGCAAAGACTAGCGAAGTCCCAGATACGCAGTATTTT,CSAKTSEVPDTQYF
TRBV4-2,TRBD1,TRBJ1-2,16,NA,TGTGCCAGCAGCCAAGAGGGACCCGGACAGGCTCATGGCTACACCTTC,CASSQEGPGQAHGYTF
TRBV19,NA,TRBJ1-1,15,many,TGTGCCAGTAGCCGGGACGGATCAATGAACACTGAAGCTTTCTTT,CASSRDGSMNTEAFF
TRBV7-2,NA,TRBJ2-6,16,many,TGTGCCAGCAGCTTCTCCCCCAGCTCTGGGGCCAACGTCCTGACTTTC,CASSFSPSSGANVLTF
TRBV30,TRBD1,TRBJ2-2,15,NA,TGTGCCTGGAGTGTACGCAGGGGGCGCGACGGGGAGCTGTTTTTT,CAWSVRRGRDGELFF
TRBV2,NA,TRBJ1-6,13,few,TGTGCCAGCAGAAAGGGTCAGGATTCACCCCTCCACTTT,CASRKGQDSPLHF
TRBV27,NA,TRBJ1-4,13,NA,TGTGCCAGCAGTTTGAATCAGGGCGAAAAACTGTTTTTT,CASSLNQGEKLFF
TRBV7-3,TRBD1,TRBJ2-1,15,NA,TGTGCCAGCAGCTCCCTTGCAGGGGGCTACAATGAGCAGTTCTTC,CASSSLAGGYNEQFF
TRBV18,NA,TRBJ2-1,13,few,TGTGCCAGCTCACCACTCACGAACAATGAGCAGTTCTTC,CASSPLTNNEQFF
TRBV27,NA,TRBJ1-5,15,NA,TGTGCCAGCAGTTCCAGGGAGAGGGTAGGTCAGCCCCAGCATTTT,CASSSRERVGQPQHF
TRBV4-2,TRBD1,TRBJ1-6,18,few,TGTGCCAGCAGCCAAGCCCCGGGACAGGGGAGAGAAAATTCACCCCTCCACTTT,CASSQAPGQGRENSPLHF
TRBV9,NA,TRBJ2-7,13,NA,TGTGCCAGCAGCGTAGGTCCGTTGTTCGAGCAGTACTTC,CASSVGPLFEQYF
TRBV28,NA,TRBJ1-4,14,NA,TGTGCCAGCAGCCACCGACAGATTAATGAAAAACTGTTTTTT,CASSHRQINEKLFF
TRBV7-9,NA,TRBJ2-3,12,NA,TGCGCCAGCAGCCTCGGACCAGGTACGCAGTATTTT,CASSLGPGTQYF
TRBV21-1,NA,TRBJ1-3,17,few,TGTGCCAGCAGTATTTCCCGCGACAGGAGGGCTGGAAACACCATATATTTT,CASSISRDRRAGNTIYF
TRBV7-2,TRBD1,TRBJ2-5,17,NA,TGTGCCAGCAGCTTAATGGTTACCGGGACAGGGCAAGAGACCCAGTACTTC,CASSLMVTGTGQETQYF
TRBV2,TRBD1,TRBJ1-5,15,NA,TGTGCCAGCAGTTCTACAGGGGGAGGTTATCAGCCCCAGCATTTT,CASSSTGGGYQPQHF
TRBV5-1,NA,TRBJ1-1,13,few,TGCGCCAGCAGCTTACAGGGGAACACTGAAGCTTTCTTT,CASSLQGNTEAFF
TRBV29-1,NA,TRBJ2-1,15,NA,TGCAGCGTCGCCCTAGGAGGGATGTCCTACAATGAGCAGTTCTTC,CSVALGGMSYNEQFF
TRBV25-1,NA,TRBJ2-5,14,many,TGTGCCAGCAGCCTTGCCCCGGGGAGAGAGACCCAGTACTTC,CASSLAPGRETQYF
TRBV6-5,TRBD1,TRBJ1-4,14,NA,TGTGCCAGCGTTGATCGACAGGGGAATGAAAAACTGTTTTTT,CASVDRQGNEKLFF